This T cell receptor (beta chain) was retrieved from a study of blood T cell repertoires in COVID-19. Study in general: The study drew acute and convalescent COVID-19 samples from the United States, Italy and Spain. The analysed material was cDNA or gDNA that came from T cells, B-cell-depleted T cells, or PBMCs.

The CDR3 is 15 amino acids. Germline loops: CDR1 MGHRA, CDR2 YSYEKL. Deletions cut 0 bases from V and 0 bases from J, with 7 bases between. Authors' methods: Quantification of nucleated cells was approximated via reference gene primer amplification. Profiled with immunoSEQ multiplex PCR; TCRdb holds only in-frame clones, not every one. The V and J calls and the clone size are those of that table, but D and trimming were determined from the DNA. The sample lists under 300,000 clones; more than 60% were seen once. The rearrangement links TRBV4-1 to TRBJ2-3; no firm D call. Sequenced input: peripheral blood. This TCR derives from a woman in her 40s with active or convalescent COVID-19. Written as DNA, the CDR3 is TGCGCCAGCAGCCAAGATGCGGATAGCACAGATACGCAGTATTTT. This codes for CASSQDADSTDTQYF.